This is a list of T cell receptor beta chains from one sample in a study of STAT3 mutations in large granular lymphocyte leukemia. Sequencing was performed with immunoSEQ multiplex PCR; in TCRdb, only in-frame clones are kept and a portion is missing. The sample records 10,000 to 15,000 clones, roughly nine tenths being singletons. The sample was peripheral blood mononuclear cells. The source is a man aged 35 to 55 with T-cell large granular lymphocyte leukemia. Some clones in this sample may be carry-over from other donors' samples. Each CDR3 is given with its conserved first and last residue. The order of the fields is CDR3 DNA, CDR3 protein, J gene, D gene, V gene, clone size. D genes are given only for firm matches. A row's size may be missing; if present it is once, few, many or a size class.

TGTGCCAGCAGCTTAGGGGCAGGTGGCCAAGAGACCCAGTACTTC | CASSLGAGGQETQYF | TRBJ2-5 | . | TRBV7-9 | .
TGTGCCGTCGGACCACCTGTGGATGAGCAGTTCTTC | CAVGPPVDEQFF | TRBJ2-1 | . | TRBV10-3 | .
TGTGCCAGCAGCCAAGGAGACAGGGGAGAGGGCTATGGCTACACCTTC | CASSQGDRGEGYGYTF | TRBJ1-2 | TRBD1 | TRBV4-2 | .
TGTGCCGGCAGCGAGACAGGGGACTATTCACCCCTCCACTTT | CAGSETGDYSPLHF | TRBJ1-6 | TRBD1 | TRBV9 | once
TGCGCCAGCAGCCACGGACAGGGAGCTAACTATGGCTACACCTTC | CASSHGQGANYGYTF | TRBJ1-2 | TRBD1 | TRBV5-1 | .
TGCGCCAGCAGCAGGACTCAGGGGGGGGCTAATGAAAAACTGTTTTTT | CASSRTQGGANEKLFF | TRBJ1-4 | TRBD1 | TRBV5-1 | .
TGCGCCAGCAGCTTGGAAGGGGATCCCTATGGCTACACCTTC | CASSLEGDPYGYTF | TRBJ1-2 | . | TRBV5-1 | .
TGTGCTAGTGCCCAGGGGGCACGGGAGCAGTTCTTC | CASAQGAREQFF | TRBJ2-1 | TRBD1 | TRBV12-5 | once
TGTGCCAGCAGCTTAGGTGGGGGATCCTATGGCTACACCTTC | CASSLGGGSYGYTF | TRBJ1-2 | . | TRBV7-8 | .
TGTGCCAGTAGTATAGCGGGACTGGGGAACACTGAAGCTTTCTTT | CASSIAGLGNTEAFF | TRBJ1-1 | . | TRBV19 | .
TGTGCCAGCAGCTTAGCACAGGGCCGGCAGCCCCAGCATTTT | CASSLAQGRQPQHF | TRBJ1-5 | . | TRBV7-2 | .
TGCAGCGTTGTCGAGGGGGCGCGCACTGAAGCTTTCTTT | CSVVEGARTEAFF | TRBJ1-1 | TRBD1 | TRBV29-1 | .
TGTGCCAGCAGTTTAGGGACCTACGGCAATCAGCCCCAGCATTTT | CASSLGTYGNQPQHF | TRBJ1-5 | . | TRBV27 | .
TGTGCCAGCAGTGGAGCCGGAGCGGGGGAAGAGACCCAGTACTTC | CASSGAGAGEETQYF | TRBJ2-5 | TRBD2 | TRBV27 | medium-sized
TGTGCCAGCAGCTTCTGGGCCGGGACGAATACTGAAGCTTTCTTT | CASSFWAGTNTEAFF | TRBJ1-1 | . | TRBV5-4 | .
TGTGCCAGCAGCACTACCCGGGACATGTTCACAGATACGCAGTATTTT | CASSTTRDMFTDTQYF | TRBJ2-3 | . | TRBV5-6 | .
TGTGCCAGCAGCCACAAGGGGGCTCGGGAAAAACTGTTTTTT | CASSHKGAREKLFF | TRBJ1-4 | TRBD1 | TRBV7-9 | .
TGTGCCAGCAGCCCAGTCGCGGGACAGGGGTTAGAGACCCAGTACTTC | CASSPVAGQGLETQYF | TRBJ2-5 | TRBD1 | TRBV7-8 | .
TGTGCCAGCAGTTACGGGGGACAGGGGCCGCAAAAACTGTTTTTT | CASSYGGQGPQKLFF | TRBJ1-4 | TRBD1 | TRBV6-5 | .
TGTGCCAGCAGCTTGTACGGCGGCCATGGAGACTACACCTTC | CASSLYGGHGDYTF | TRBJ1-2 | . | TRBV5-6 | .
TGTGCCAGCAGCTTAGGCGGATCCTACGAGCAGTACTTC | CASSLGGSYEQYF | TRBJ2-7 | . | TRBV11-1 | .
TGTGCCAGCAGCGAGGGGGGGGGATTTACCGGGGAGCTGTTTTTT | CASSEGGGFTGELFF | TRBJ2-2 | . | TRBV9 | .
TGTGCCAGTAGTATTGCTCTGAACACTGAAGCTTTCTTT | CASSIALNTEAFF | TRBJ1-1 | . | TRBV19 | .
TGTGCCAGCAGCTTCCCGGGGACTGAAGCTTTCTTT | CASSFPGTEAFF | TRBJ1-1 | . | TRBV7-9 | once
TGTGCCAGCAGCTTAGACGTGGGGGGTGGAAACACCATATATTTT | CASSLDVGGGNTIYF | TRBJ1-3 | . | TRBV7-8 | few
TGCGCCAGCAGCTTTCCGGATCCTGGAAACACCATATATTTT | CASSFPDPGNTIYF | TRBJ1-3 | . | TRBV5-1 | .
TGTGCCAGCAGTGAAATGAACTCTGGGCTCGCCTACGAGCAGTACTTC | CASSEMNSGLAYEQYF | TRBJ2-7 | . | TRBV6-1 | .
TGTGCCAGCAGATTGCAAGAAGCACCTGAAGCTTTCTTT | CASRLQEAPEAFF | TRBJ1-1 | . | TRBV27 | .
TGCGCCAGCAGCCATGATCCGGGACAGGCCTACGAGCAGTACTTC | CASSHDPGQAYEQYF | TRBJ2-7 | TRBD1 | TRBV4-1 | .
TGTGCCAGCAGTTACTACCCGGCGAGCGAAGAGACCCAGTACTTC | CASSYYPASEETQYF | TRBJ2-5 | . | TRBV6-6 | .
TGTGCCAGCTCTCAGGACGTGAGCTTTAGCAATCAGCCCCAGCATTTT | CASSQDVSFSNQPQHF | TRBJ1-5 | . | TRBV6-6 | .
TGTGCCAGTAGACCGGACAGGGGAGGATTCAATGAGCAGTTCTTC | CASRPDRGGFNEQFF | TRBJ2-1 | TRBD1 | TRBV19 | .
TGCGCCAGCAGCTTGGGAAACTATGGCTACACCTTC | CASSLGNYGYTF | TRBJ1-2 | . | TRBV5-1 | .
TGCGCCAGCAGCCACCCGGGACAGGGGGCTTATGGGACTGAAGCTTTCTTT | CASSHPGQGAYGTEAFF | TRBJ1-1 | TRBD1 | TRBV5-1 | once
TGTGCCAGTAGGGAAGATCTGGGGGACCGGAACACTGAAGCTTTCTTT | CASREDLGDRNTEAFF | TRBJ1-1 | . | TRBV19 | .
TGTGCCAGCAGCTTAGGACAGGGGGCTGGAGCTTTCTTT | CASSLGQGAGAFF | TRBJ1-1 | TRBD1 | TRBV7-2 | few
TGTGCCAGTAGTATAGTAAGCGGTGAGCAGTTCTTC | CASSIVSGEQFF | TRBJ2-1 | . | TRBV19 | .
TGTGCTAGTGGCCGGGGACAGGGGAACTATGGCTACACCTTC | CASGRGQGNYGYTF | TRBJ1-2 | TRBD1 | TRBV12-5 | .
TGTGCCTGGAGTATGACTCTTGGCGGTACGCAGTATTTT | CAWSMTLGGTQYF | TRBJ2-3 | . | TRBV30 | .
TGTGCCACCAGCAGAGCTAAGTTCCCGACTGAAGCTTTCTTT | CATSRAKFPTEAFF | TRBJ1-1 | . | TRBV15 | .
TGTGCCAGCAGTTTGACAGGGACTGGAAACACCATATATTTT | CASSLTGTGNTIYF | TRBJ1-3 | TRBD1 | TRBV28 | .
TGTGCCAGCAGCTTAGGGGGCCGCTACGAGCAGTACTTC | CASSLGGRYEQYF | TRBJ2-7 | . | TRBV7-9 | .
TGCGCCAGCAGCCAAGATCTCTCGTATGGCTACACCTTC | CASSQDLSYGYTF | TRBJ1-2 | . | TRBV4-3 | .
TGCGCCAGCAGCTTGGTTGGCAGCCCTTGGAGAGGGGCTGAAGCTTTCTTT | CASSLVGSPWRGAEAFF | TRBJ1-1 | . | TRBV5-1 | .
TGCAGCGTTAGGGGCGGTGGGGCGGCCAACGTCCTGACTTTC | CSVRGGGAANVLTF | TRBJ2-6 | . | TRBV29-1 | .
TGTGCCAGCAGCCCCGGGGGGGCCTCCTACGAGCAGTACTTC | CASSPGGASYEQYF | TRBJ2-7 | TRBD2 | TRBV5-6 | .
TGTGCCAGCAGCTTGGAACCATTGGCAGGGGGGAATCAGCCCCAGCATTTT | CASSLEPLAGGNQPQHF | TRBJ1-5 | TRBD1 | TRBV5-5 | .
TGTGCCAGCACCCACGGGGGGGACGGCTACACCTTC | CASTHGGDGYTF | TRBJ1-2 | . | TRBV6-5 | .
TGTGCCAGCAGCTTGGGTTGGGCGGACGCCTACGAGCAGTACTTC | CASSLGWADAYEQYF | TRBJ2-7 | . | TRBV5-4 | .
TGCGCCAGCAGACTAGCGGGGGGATCCCAAGAGACCCAGTACTTC | CASRLAGGSQETQYF | TRBJ2-5 | TRBD2 | TRBV5-1 | .
TGTGCCAGCAGTCCCGGGACAGGGAAGGGATACACTGAAGCTTTCTTT | CASSPGTGKGYTEAFF | TRBJ1-1 | TRBD1 | TRBV27 | .
TGCAGTGGGAGAAGTGGCTACGAGCAGTACTTC | CSGRSGYEQYF | TRBJ2-7 | . | TRBV20-1 | .
TGCGCCAGCAGCTTACTAGCGGGGGGGAACAATGAGCAGTTCTTC | CASSLLAGGNNEQFF | TRBJ2-1 | TRBD2 | TRBV5-1 | .